The next 25 T cell receptor beta chains were all read from a single sample in a study of a mutant IDH1 vaccine in newly diagnosed glioma. Which antigens these TCRs recognize remains unknown. The time point denotes: week 23, last vaccination. Doses consisted of 300 ug of mutant IDH1 20-mer peptide each, paired with topical imiquimod. Measured with immunoSEQ multiplex PCR; TCRdb has only the in-frame clones, and not every one. Here the sample spans about 55,000 clones, 80% being singletons. The specimen comprised PBMCs, sampled from a glioma patient whose treatment included an IDH1 peptide vaccine. All receptors come from a man in his forties or fifties with glioma.

The J gene is TRBJ2-4, the V gene TRBV29-1, with D perhaps given as TRBD1 or TRBD2 (5 bases each). CDR3 size: 17 residues. Germline V gene lookup returns CDR1 SQVTM and CDR2 ANQGSEA. Trimming took 4 bases from V and 1 from J, leaving 20 bases between them. The CDR3 is CSVAVGVGDGAKNIQYF. For the CDR3, the DNA is TGCAGCGTTGCGGTGGGCGTGGGGGACGGGGCCAAAAACATTCAGTACTTC.

The chain joins TRBV2 to TRBJ1-5; D is uncertain. The CDR3 extends over 13 amino acids. CDR1 and CDR2 (germline): SNHLY, FYNNEI. V dropped 8 bases and J dropped 5 bases, with 13 bases sitting between them. In DNA form, the CDR3 reads TGTGCCAGCCGTGGGAGGGAACATCAGCCCCAGCATTTT. Its protein is CASRGREHQPQHF.

The rearrangement uses TRBV7-9 and TRBJ1-3; weak D call: TRBD1 (6 bases). Trimming removed 3 bases from V and 2 bases from J, with 8 bases in between. The CDR3 sequence is 14 residues long. Germline V gene lookup returns CDR1 SEHNR and CDR2 FQNEAQ (reference sequence). CDR3 DNA sequence: TGTGCCAGCAGCTTCCGACAGGCTGGAAACACCATATATTTT. This sequence encodes CASSFRQAGNTIYF.

In nucleotides, the CDR3 is TGTGCCAGCAGTTACGGCGGGCAGACGAACACTGAAGCTTTCTTT. This translates into CASSYGGQTNTEAFF. The chain uses TRBV6-6 and TRBJ1-1; D gene unclear. Trimming removed 2 bases at V and 1 base at J, with 11 bases between. The germline V gene encodes CDR1 MNHNY and CDR2 SVGAGI (reference sequence). The CDR3 length is 15 residues.

The V and J genes are TRBV30 and TRBJ2-7, with a weak D call TRBD1 (5 bases). With 2 bases removed from V and 5 bases from J, the gap between germline ends came to 13 bases. Germline-derived CDR1 and CDR2 are GTSNPN and SVGIG (reference sequence). The CDR3 contains 13 residues. CDR3 bases: TGTGCCTGGAGTTGGGGCGAGCAGGACGAGCAGTACTTC. Encoded protein: CAWSWGEQDEQYF.

The chain uses TRBV7-9 and TRBJ2-1; D is perhaps TRBD2 (5 bases). The V gene lost 5 bases and the J gene lost 9 bases, with 11 bases spanning the gap. The CDR3 is 12 residues long. Germline V gene data show CDR1 as SEHNR and CDR2 as FQNEAQ (reference sequence). The CDR3 bases are TGTGCCAGCAGCCCTCAAGAGGGTGAGCAGTTCTTC. Residues: CASSPQEGEQFF.

This chain uses TRBV23-1 with TRBJ2-2; 8 bases line up with TRBD1. TRBV23-1 falls under the ORF class, with uncertain function. Trimming cost V 0 bases and J 1 base; bases outside gene matches: 1. The CDR3 has 16 amino acids. CDR3 protein: CASSQSGQENTGELFF. For the CDR3, the DNA is TGCGCCAGCAGTCAATCGGGACAGGAGAACACCGGGGAGCTGTTTTTT.

A few counts support this clone. The chain links TRBV30 to TRBJ2-7; D is unclear. Per germline, CDR1 GTSNPN and CDR2 SVGIG (reference sequence). CDR3 length: 15 residues. The V and J ends lost 5 bases and 7 bases respectively, with 24 bases between them. CDR3 sequence reads: CAWPPRRPVPGEQYF. DNA for the CDR3: TGTGCCTGGCCGCCTAGGAGACCGGTACCTGGGGAGCAGTACTTC.

The CDR3 coding sequence is TGTGCCAGCAGTGAAGGCCCGGGAGTAGCGGGGACCTACGAGCAGTACTTC. Its translation is CASSEGPGVAGTYEQYF. V and J are TRBV6-1 and TRBJ2-7; 8 positions agree with TRBD2. V lost 1 base, J lost 2 bases, and 10 bases stayed unmatched. CDR1 and CDR2 from the germline V gene are MNHNS and SASEGT. There are 17 residues in the CDR3.

The chain combines TRBV7-9 with TRBJ1-1, with D tentatively TRBD1 (5 bases). The CDR3 covers 14 residues. Between the trimmed V and J ends, which lost 4 bases and 4 bases, there was a span of 13 bases. CDR1 is SEHNR, CDR2 FQNEAQ, per germline (reference sequence). CDR3 nucleotides: TGTGCCAGCAGCTCGTTTTTGGGGGTCACTGAAGCTTTCTTT. It translates to CASSSFLGVTEAFF. Combining the CDR3 with reference TRBV7-9 and TRBJ1-1 gives the whole variable domain DTGVSQNPRHKITKRGQNVTFRCDPISEHNRLYWYRQTLGQGPEFLTYFQNEAQLEKSRLLSDRFSAERPKGSFSTLEIQRTEQGDSAMYLCASSSFLGVTEAFFGQGTRLTVV.

V is TRBV19 and J is TRBJ2-2; D not resolved. Germline assignment: CDR1 LNHDA and CDR2 SQIVND (reference sequence). Trimming removed 10 bases from V and 6 bases from J, with 6 bases in between. CDR3 length: 10 residues. CDR3 amino acids: CATRAGELFF. As DNA, the CDR3 is TGTGCCACCCGGGCCGGGGAGCTGTTTTTT.

J is TRBJ1-1 and V is TRBV10-2; a weak D match, TRBD1 (6 bases). Germline V gives CDR1 WSHSY, CDR2 SAAADI. With 9 bases removed from V and 5 bases from J, the gap between germline ends came to 16 bases. This CDR3 comprises 13 residues. DNA of the CDR3: TGCGCCAGTTATAGACAGGAAACGACTGAAGCTTTCTTT. As protein: CASYRQETTEAFF.

This chain joins TRBV4-2 and TRBJ2-7; 8 nucleotides line up with TRBD1. Germline V gene sequence: CDR1 LGHNA, CDR2 YNFKEQ. Trimming at V came to 6 bases and at J to 2 bases, leaving 9 bases not matched to a gene. The CDR3 length is 15 residues. CDR3 loop: CASRRGTDRAYEQYF. The CDR3 DNA follows: TGTGCCAGCAGGCGCGGGACGGACAGGGCCTACGAGCAGTACTTC.

The V call is TRBV5-1, the J call TRBJ2-6, with D perhaps matching TRBD2 (5 bases). The CDR3 loop spans 18 amino acids. Trimming took off 4 bases at V and 0 bases at J, with 17 bases between the two ends. The germline gives CDR1 SGHRS, CDR2 YFSETQ. CDR3 amino acids: CASSPEASQSSGANVLTF. In DNA, the CDR3 is TGCGCCAGCAGCCCGGAGGCTAGTCAAAGCTCTGGGGCCAACGTCCTGACTTTC.

The CDR3 DNA reads TGTGCCAGCAGCCCGGGGTGGGCTAACCCCAAGGATACGCAGTATTTT. Translation gives CASSPGWANPKDTQYF. The gene calls are TRBV5-4 and TRBJ2-3, with D tentatively TRBD2 (5 bases). Trimming stripped 4 bases from V and 6 bases from J, with 21 bases between. The V gene's germline CDR1 is SGHNT and CDR2 YYREEE (reference sequence). This CDR3 is built from 16 residues.

V gene TRBV5-1 combines with J gene TRBJ1-2, with D possibly matching TRBD1 (6 bases). Trimming removed 4 bases at V and 7 bases at J, with 17 bases between. The CDR3 consists of 14 residues. The germline V gene has CDR1 SGHRS and CDR2 YFSETQ. DNA of the CDR3: TGCGCCAGCAGCCCGGAGGGGGGGCGGATTGGCTACACCTTC. This translates into CASSPEGGRIGYTF.

The J gene is TRBJ1-1, the V gene TRBV19; D is ambiguous. This CDR3 has 15 amino acids. CDR1 and CDR2 (germline): LNHDA, SQIVND (reference sequence). V gave up 5 bases and J gave up 1 base, with 14 bases separating them. CDR3 nucleotides: TGTGCCAGTAGTGTGACTCTGGGCCCGAACACTGAAGCTTTCTTT. Translation gives CASSVTLGPNTEAFF.

The chain uses TRBV5-4 and TRBJ1-1; unclear D gene. Per germline, CDR1 SGHNT and CDR2 YYREEE (reference sequence). The CDR3 is 11 amino acids. V lost 4 bases to trimming and J lost 2 bases, with 3 bases between them. The chain's CDR3 is CASSGNTEAFF. CDR3 nucleotides: TGTGCCAGCAGCGGAAACACTGAAGCTTTCTTT.

Only a few counts were recorded for this clone. This chain uses TRBV7-9 with TRBJ1-3; 7 nucleotides line up with TRBD1. CDR3 length: 16 amino acids. Germline V lookup: CDR1 SEHNR, CDR2 FQNEAQ (reference sequence). With 0 bases clipped from V and 4 bases from J, the junction kept 6 bases outside the gene matches. Here the CDR3 DNA reads TGTGCCAGCAGCTTAGCGCGGGGGACAGTGGGAAACACCATATATTTT. It codes for CASSLARGTVGNTIYF. The entire variable domain, with the rest obtained from reference TRBV7-9 and TRBJ1-3, is as follows: DTGVSQNPRHKITKRGQNVTFRCDPISEHNRLYWYRQTLGQGPEFLTYFQNEAQLEKSRLLSDRFSAERPKGSFSTLEIQRTEQGDSAMYLCASSLARGTVGNTIYFGEGSWLTVV.

This clone was detected a few times. The gene calls are TRBV7-6 and TRBJ1-1; D not resolved. The CDR3 loop spans 16 amino acids. Germline CDR1 is SGHVS and CDR2 is FNYEAQ. V was trimmed by 5 bases and J by 0 bases, leaving 16 bases between them. This CDR3 reads CASSHGEPLMNTEAFF. In DNA, the CDR3 is TGTGCCAGCAGCCACGGGGAGCCGCTCATGAACACTGAAGCTTTCTTT.

This clone has a handful of counts. This chain joins TRBV19 and TRBJ1-5; D not certain. Trimming took off 5 bases at V and 5 bases at J, with 10 bases between the two ends. There are 13 residues in the CDR3. The germline V gene encodes CDR1 LNHDA and CDR2 SQIVND (reference sequence). CDR3 nucleotides: TGTGCCAGTAGTGGGTGGGGAGATCAGCCCCAGCATTTT. Its protein is CASSGWGDQPQHF.

The rearrangement uses TRBV4-2 and TRBJ2-7; 7 nucleotides match TRBD2. The CDR3 loop spans 16 amino acids. Germline V gene data show CDR1 as LGHNA and CDR2 as YNFKEQ. V lost 0 bases and J lost 2; bases outside the gene matches: 7. The CDR3 region has the DNA TGTGCCAGCAGCCAAGATCTGGCTAGCGGCACCTACGAGCAGTACTTC. Amino acid sequence: CASSQDLASGTYEQYF.

DNA of the CDR3: TGTGCCAGCAGTCGATGGAGGACAGGCGCAGGGGAGCAGTACTTC. It translates to CASSRWRTGAGEQYF. J is TRBJ2-7 and V is TRBV6-5, with 7 bases identical to TRBD1. CDR1 is MNHEY and CDR2 is SVGAGI in the germline V gene. The V and J ends lost 5 bases and 7 bases, in that order; junction bases with no gene match: 14. The CDR3 is 15 residues long.

This clone was counted a single time. DNA of the CDR3: TGTGCCAGCAGCCCTGGAGGGGAGTCTGGGGCCAACGTCCTGACTTTC. It translates to CASSPGGESGANVLTF. The chain recombines TRBV5-5 with TRBJ2-6; possibly TRBD2 for D (6 bases). In germline, CDR1 is SGHKS, CDR2 YYEKEE (reference sequence). The V and J ends lost 4 bases and 1 base respectively, with 12 bases between them. The CDR3 is 16 amino acids.

This clone was counted a single time. J is TRBJ2-7 and V is TRBV7-9, with TRBD2 as a possible D gene (6 bases). Per the germline V gene, CDR1 is SEHNR and CDR2 is FQNEAQ (reference sequence). The V end lost 1 base, the J end lost 6 bases, and 13 bases lay between the germline ends. The CDR3 spans 14 residues. CDR3 nucleotide sequence: TGTGCCAGCAGCTTAGACCCAGTCGGGGGCGAGCAGTACTTC. Residues: CASSLDPVGGEQYF.